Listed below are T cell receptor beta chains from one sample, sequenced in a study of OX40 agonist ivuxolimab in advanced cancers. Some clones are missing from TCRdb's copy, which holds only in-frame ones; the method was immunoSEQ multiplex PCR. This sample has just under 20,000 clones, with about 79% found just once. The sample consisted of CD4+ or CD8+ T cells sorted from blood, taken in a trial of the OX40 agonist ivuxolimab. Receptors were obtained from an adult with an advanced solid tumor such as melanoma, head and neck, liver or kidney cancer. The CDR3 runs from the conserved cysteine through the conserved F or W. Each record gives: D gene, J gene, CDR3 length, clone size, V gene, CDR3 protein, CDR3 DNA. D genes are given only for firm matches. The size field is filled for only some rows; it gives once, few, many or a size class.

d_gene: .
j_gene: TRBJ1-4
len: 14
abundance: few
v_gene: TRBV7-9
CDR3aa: CASSLRGEEEKLFF
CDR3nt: TGTGCCAGCAGCTTAAGGGGGGAGGAGGAAAAACTGTTTTTT

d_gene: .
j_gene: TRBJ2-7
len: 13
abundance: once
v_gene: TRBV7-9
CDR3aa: CASSAGPQREQYF
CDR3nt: TGTGCCAGCAGCGCGGGACCGCAGCGGGAGCAGTACTTC

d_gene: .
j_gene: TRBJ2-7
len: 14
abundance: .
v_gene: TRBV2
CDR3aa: CASRLASSAYEQYF
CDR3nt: TGTGCCAGCAGGCTGGCCTCTTCTGCTTACGAGCAGTACTTC

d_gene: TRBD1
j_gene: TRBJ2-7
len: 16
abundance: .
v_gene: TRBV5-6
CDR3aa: CASSLALQGNMGEQYF
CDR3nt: TGTGCCAGCAGCTTGGCCTTACAGGGGAACATGGGAGAGCAGTACTTC

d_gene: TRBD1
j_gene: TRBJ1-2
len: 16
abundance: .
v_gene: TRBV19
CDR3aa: CASSEFRDRPYYGYTF
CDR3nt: TGTGCCAGTAGCGAGTTCCGGGACAGGCCATACTATGGCTACACCTTC

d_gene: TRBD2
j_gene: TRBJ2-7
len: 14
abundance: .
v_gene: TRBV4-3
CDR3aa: CASSNSGVGDEQYF
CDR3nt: TGCGCCAGCAGTAATAGCGGGGTCGGCGACGAGCAGTACTTC

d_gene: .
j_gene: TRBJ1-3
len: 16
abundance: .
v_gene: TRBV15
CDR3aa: CATSRSPGTPGNTIYF
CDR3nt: TGTGCCACCAGCAGATCACCTGGGACGCCTGGAAACACCATATATTTT

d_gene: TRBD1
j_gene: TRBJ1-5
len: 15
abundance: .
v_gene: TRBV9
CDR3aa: CASSADGQGGQPQHF
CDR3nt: TGTGCCAGCAGCGCCGATGGACAGGGAGGCCAGCCCCAGCATTTT

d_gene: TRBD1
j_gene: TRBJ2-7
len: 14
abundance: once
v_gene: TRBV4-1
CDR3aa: CASSLRDRDYEQYF
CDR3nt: TGCGCCAGCAGCCTGCGGGACAGGGACTACGAGCAGTACTTC

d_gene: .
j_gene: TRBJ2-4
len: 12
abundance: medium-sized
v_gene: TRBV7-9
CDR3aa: CASSLQANIQYF
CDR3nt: TGTGCCAGCAGCTTACAGGCAAACATTCAGTACTTC

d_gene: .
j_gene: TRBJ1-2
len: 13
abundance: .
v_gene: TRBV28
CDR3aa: CASSPAGSGGYTF
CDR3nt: TGTGCCAGCAGTCCCGCGGGTTCGGGAGGCTACACCTTC

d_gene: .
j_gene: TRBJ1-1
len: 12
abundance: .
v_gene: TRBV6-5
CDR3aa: CASRWATIEAFF
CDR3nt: TGTGCCAGCAGGTGGGCCACGATTGAAGCTTTCTTT

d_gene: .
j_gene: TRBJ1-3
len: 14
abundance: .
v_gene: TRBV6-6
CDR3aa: CASSYNTAGNTIYF
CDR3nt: TGTGCCAGCAGTTATAACACCGCTGGAAACACCATATATTTT